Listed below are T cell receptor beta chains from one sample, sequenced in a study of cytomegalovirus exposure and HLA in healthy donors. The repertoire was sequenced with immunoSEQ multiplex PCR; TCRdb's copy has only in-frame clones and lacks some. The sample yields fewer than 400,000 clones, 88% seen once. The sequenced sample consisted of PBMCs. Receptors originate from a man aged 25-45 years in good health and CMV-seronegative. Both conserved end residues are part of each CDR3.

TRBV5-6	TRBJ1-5	CASSSHEGLLGNQPQHF
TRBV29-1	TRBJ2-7	CSVDTGTGSYEQYF
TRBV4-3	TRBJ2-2	CASSQLENTGELFF
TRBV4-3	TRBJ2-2	CASSQFQLTGELFF
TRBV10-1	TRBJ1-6	CASSGQANSPLHF
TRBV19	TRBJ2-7	CASSTRTGVSYEQYF
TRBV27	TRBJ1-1	CASSWRQGAFNTEAFF
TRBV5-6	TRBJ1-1	CASSWGTGDAEAFF
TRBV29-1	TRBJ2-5	CSFLLAGGLIQETQYF
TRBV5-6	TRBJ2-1	CASTRRYRAYNEQFF
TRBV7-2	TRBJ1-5	CASSRDTIRNQPQHF
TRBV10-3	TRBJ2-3	CAISVDEEDTQYF
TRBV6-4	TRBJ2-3	CASSPSASGGTDTQYF
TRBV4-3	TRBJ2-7	CASSQDRQGAYEQYF
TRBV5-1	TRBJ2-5	CASSWVQTRQETQYF
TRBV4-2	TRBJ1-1	CASSHLNRGPEAFF
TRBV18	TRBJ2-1	CASSPVGYNEQFF
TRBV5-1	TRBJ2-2	CASSYYQGANTGELFF
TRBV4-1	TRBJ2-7	CASSSRHEPGQGTYEQYF
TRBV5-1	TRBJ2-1	CASSPLPTGGKNEQFF
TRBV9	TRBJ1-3	CASSGETSGNTIYF
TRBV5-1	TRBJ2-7	CASSRTSDGRYEQYF
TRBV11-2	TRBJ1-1	CASSLDLTGLDTEAFF
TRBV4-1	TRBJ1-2	CASSQARRGQVYGYTF
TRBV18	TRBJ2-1	CASSPLLGGALVYEQFF
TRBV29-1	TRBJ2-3	CSVEEVTGVWQYF
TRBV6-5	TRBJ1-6	CASSLGGPPFNSPLHF
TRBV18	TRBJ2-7	CASSPPGLEQYF
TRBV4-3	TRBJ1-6	CASSQQGSPLHF
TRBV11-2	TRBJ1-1	CASSPLGGSNTEAFF
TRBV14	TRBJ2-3	CASKSTFPSGGTDTQYF
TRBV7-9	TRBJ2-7	CASSTRQYEQYF
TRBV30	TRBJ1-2	CAWSVRRSNYGYTF
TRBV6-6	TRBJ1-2	CASSWGQTNIYGYTF
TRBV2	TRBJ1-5	CASSDLDRLGQPQHF
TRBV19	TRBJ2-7	CASSGTGAGYEQYF
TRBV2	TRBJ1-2	CASRTGPANYGYTF
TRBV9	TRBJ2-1	CASSGSERAYNEQFF
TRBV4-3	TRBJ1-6	CASNTGRGDNSPLHF
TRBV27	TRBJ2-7	CASSLSSGRFDEQYF
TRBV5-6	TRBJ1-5	CASSPSGDYSNQPQHF
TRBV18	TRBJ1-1	CASSPLADRDTEAFF
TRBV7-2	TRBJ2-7	CASSPQPGQIYEQYF
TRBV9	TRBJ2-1	CASSPSGGAYNEQFF
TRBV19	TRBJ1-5	CASSGYRIQPQHF
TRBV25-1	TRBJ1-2	CASSEFTGDWYGYTF
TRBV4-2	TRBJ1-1	CASSQESTVEAFF
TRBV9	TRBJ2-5	CASSVGVSGPGETQYF
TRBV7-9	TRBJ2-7	CASSLSGQVNYEQYF
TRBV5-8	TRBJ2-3	CASSRAGIGPRDTQYF
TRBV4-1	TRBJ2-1	CASSQGPQGGSLSNEQFF
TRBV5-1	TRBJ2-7	CASSARQGFDEQYF
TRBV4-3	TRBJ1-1	CASSQDRSRGTFF
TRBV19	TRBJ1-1	CASSLGQQDTEAFF